These 21 T cell receptor beta chains were all obtained from the same sample, sequenced in a study of blood T cell repertoires in COVID-19. Profiling relied on immunoSEQ multiplex PCR, and the TCRdb table lists in-frame clones only, not all of them. The sample lists around 220,000 clones, 86% occurring once. The source material was peripheral blood. All receptors come from a woman aged 45-65 years with COVID-19, enrolled during active disease.

The J gene is TRBJ2-2, the V gene TRBV28; no reliable D call. Germline CDR1 MDHEN, CDR2 SYDVKM. The V and J ends lost 3 bases and 7 bases respectively, with 15 bases between them. This CDR3 region has 15 residues. CDR3 DNA sequence: TGTGCCAGCAGTTTTCGTGGTAGCTCTAGCGGGGAGCTGTTTTTT. Its translation is CASSFRGSSSGELFF.

The rearrangement uses TRBV12-5 and TRBJ2-2; 9 bases match TRBD2. This CDR3 region has 16 residues. V lost 6 bases to trimming and J lost 6 bases; unmatched junction nucleotides: 11. Germline V gene sequence: CDR1 LGHNT, CDR2 FRNRAP. The CDR3 is CASGPPGLANPGELFF. CDR3 nucleotide sequence: TGTGCTAGTGGCCCCCCGGGACTAGCAAATCCCGGGGAGCTGTTTTTT.

The chain links TRBV5-1 to TRBJ2-7; D unclear. Germline assignment: CDR1 SGHRS and CDR2 YFSETQ. Trimming left V 4 bases short and J 3 bases short, with 11 bases between. The CDR3 totals 13 residues. The CDR3 DNA sequence: TGCGCCAGCAGCACAAAAACAGACTACGAGCAGTACTTC. The encoded protein is CASSTKTDYEQYF.

In the case of this clone: A read error may produce the germline difference seen at one junction end. This chain joins TRBV5-1 and TRBJ1-2, with 9 bases lining up with TRBD1. The CDR3 covers 16 residues. The germline gives CDR1 SGHRS, CDR2 YFSETQ. The CDR3 DNA follows: TGCGCCAGCAGCTTGCAACCGGGACAGGGATCTGGGGGCTACATCTTC. Translation: CASSLQPGQGSGGYIF. The full variable domain, rest sourced from reference TRBV5-1 and TRBJ1-2, is KAGVTQTPRYLIKTRGQQVTLSCSPISGHRSVSWYQQTPGQGLQFLFEYFSETQRNKGNFPGRFSGRQFSNSRSEMNVSTLELGDSALYLCASSLQPGQGSGGYIFGSGTRLTVV.

V is TRBV7-8 and J is TRBJ2-3; 9 nucleotides match TRBD1. With V trimmed by 5 bases and J by 0 bases, 3 bases remained unmatched. CDR1 SGHVS and CDR2 FQNEAQ come from the germline V gene. The CDR3 loop spans 15 amino acids. CDR3 sequence reads: CASSPGTGSTDTQYF. The CDR3 DNA is TGTGCCAGCAGCCCCGGGACAGGGAGCACAGATACGCAGTATTTT.

The chain couples TRBV6-5 to TRBJ1-3; D gene ambiguous. Germline CDR1 MNHEY, CDR2 SVGAGI. V was trimmed by 10 bases and J by 0 bases, leaving 4 bases between them. This CDR3 is 11 amino acids long. Here the CDR3 reads CATYSGNTIYF. DNA for the CDR3: TGTGCCACCTACTCTGGAAACACCATATATTTT.

The chain combines TRBV13 with TRBJ1-1; a possible D gene is TRBD1 (6 bases). V gave up 6 bases and J gave up 7 bases, with 12 bases separating them. Germline V gives CDR1 PRHDT, CDR2 FYEKMQ (reference sequence). The CDR3 has 12 amino acids. The CDR3 is CASRGGGIEAFF. Written as DNA, the CDR3 is TGTGCCAGCAGAGGGGGAGGGATTGAAGCTTTCTTT.

This clone was counted a single time. The V and J genes are TRBV29-1 and TRBJ1-1; D perhaps matches TRBD1 (5 bases). This CDR3 has 12 amino acids. Germline V gene data show CDR1 as SQVTM and CDR2 as ANQGSEA. V shed 7 bases and J shed 0 bases, with 9 bases lying between them. CDR3 sequence (DNA): TGCAGCGGGGACTCAATGAACACTGAAGCTTTCTTT. It yields the protein CSGDSMNTEAFF.

This clone was seen once. This rearrangement joins TRBV4-1 to TRBJ2-4; TRBD1 might be the D (5 bases). This CDR3 comprises 17 residues. V was trimmed by 0 bases and J by 1 base, leaving 13 bases between them. Germline lookup yields CDR1 MGHRA and CDR2 YSYEKL. This CDR3 reads CASSQDLAGWAKNIQYF. In DNA, the CDR3 is TGCGCCAGCAGCCAAGATCTGGCAGGGTGGGCCAAAAACATTCAGTACTTC.

The chain uses TRBV19 and TRBJ2-7, with TRBD2 matching 8 bases. Losses at the gene ends were 5 bases for V and 3 bases for J; bases not matched to a gene: 12. Germline values: CDR1 LNHDA, CDR2 SQIVND (reference sequence). The CDR3 has 16 residues. CDR3 sequence: CASSPVPGRAIYEQYF. The CDR3 DNA reads as TGTGCCAGTAGTCCGGTCCCCGGGAGGGCTATCTACGAGCAGTACTTC.

The V call is TRBV5-6, the J call TRBJ1-5, with 7 nucleotides matching TRBD1. The CDR3 extends over 14 amino acids. Germline V gives CDR1 SGHDT, CDR2 YYEEEE. Unmatched junction bases numbered 6, after V lost 4 bases and J lost 5 bases. The CDR3 reads CASSQTGRDQPQHF. The CDR3 coding sequence is TGTGCCAGCAGCCAGACAGGGCGGGATCAGCCCCAGCATTTT.

The genes are TRBV4-3 and TRBJ1-2; perhaps TRBD1 as D (5 bases). Trimming cost V 0 bases and J 2 bases, with 10 bases left between them. The germline CDR1 and CDR2 sequences are LGHNA and YSLEER. CDR3 length: 15 amino acids. In DNA, the CDR3 is TGCGCCAGCAGCCAAGATAAGGGGAACAACTATGGCTACACCTTC. Its protein is CASSQDKGNNYGYTF.

This chain joins TRBV5-6 and TRBJ2-6; the D is unclear. The V end was cut by 0 bases, the J end by 3 bases, with 7 bases between. CDR1 and CDR2 (germline): SGHDT, YYEEEE. The CDR3 sequence is 15 residues long. In nucleotides, the CDR3 is TGTGCCAGCAGCTTGGAGGCAGGTGGGGCCAACGTCCTGACTTTC. It yields the protein CASSLEAGGANVLTF.

The chain links TRBV6-5 to TRBJ2-7; 9 nucleotides line up with TRBD2. From germline, CDR1 is MNHEY and CDR2 SVGAGI. The length of the CDR3 is 14 residues. V lost 6 bases and J lost 6; bases outside the gene matches: 9. CDR3 sequence (DNA): TGTGCCAGCAGGAAGACTCTAGCGGGGTTCGAGCAGTACGTC. Its protein is CASRKTLAGFEQYV.

For the CDR3, the DNA is TGTGCCAGCAGCCCGGGACAGGGGATTTTGAGCAATCAGCCCCAGCATTTT. It yields the protein CASSPGQGILSNQPQHF. The V call is TRBV5-5, the J call TRBJ1-5, with 10 bases matching TRBD1. Trimming cost V 4 bases and J 1 base; bases outside gene matches: 8. Germline CDR1 SGHKS, CDR2 YYEKEE (reference sequence). The CDR3 has 17 residues.

The chain recombines TRBV5-1 with TRBJ1-6; perhaps TRBD1 as D (5 bases). Germline CDR1 SGHRS, CDR2 YFSETQ. The V end was cut by 4 bases, the J end by 6 bases, with 14 bases between. The CDR3 is made up of 15 amino acids. CDR3 bases: TGCGCCAGCAGCCCGGGGGGAAGCCCTAATTCACCCCTCCACTTT. Translating gives CASSPGGSPNSPLHF.

The DNA of the CDR3 is TGTGCCAGCCGGGGGGGCTCCCCATCAGGGGAGCAGTTCTTC. It encodes CASRGGSPSGEQFF. This chain joins TRBV2 and TRBJ2-1, with 8 bases fitting TRBD2. Germline assignment: CDR1 SNHLY and CDR2 FYNNEI. The CDR3 is 14 residues long. The junction had 13 bases not matched to a gene; V was cut back by 8 bases and J by 10 bases.

Here the CDR3 DNA reads TGTGCCAGCAGACATAGCGGGGGTACGGGCGATTCGAACACCGGGGAGCTGTTTTTT. This sequence encodes CASRHSGGTGDSNTGELFF. This chain joins TRBV9 and TRBJ2-2; 9 bases match TRBD2. The length of the CDR3 is 19 residues. The ends lost 5 bases at V and 0 bases at J; junction bases unmatched: 14. Germline CDR1 is SGDLS and CDR2 is YYNGEE.

The chain has TRBV25-1 and TRBJ1-1; the D is unclear. This CDR3 has 16 amino acids. Trimming left V 4 bases short and J 4 bases short, with 19 bases between. CDR1 MGHDK and CDR2 SYGVNS come from the germline V gene. The CDR3 protein is CASSAGRAKWVTEAFF. DNA for the CDR3: TGTGCCAGCAGTGCTGGGAGGGCCAAGTGGGTCACTGAAGCTTTCTTT.

The genes are TRBV7-9 and TRBJ1-5, with 10 bases identical to TRBD1. V lost 5 bases, J lost 5 bases, and 6 bases stayed unmatched. CDR1 SEHNR and CDR2 FQNEAQ come from the germline V gene (reference sequence). The CDR3 runs to 15 residues. CDR3 sequence (DNA): TGTGCCAGCAGCGGGCCGGGACAGGGGTATCAGCCCCAGCATTTT. Encoded protein: CASSGPGQGYQPQHF.

The chain links TRBV19 to TRBJ1-2, with D unresolved. CDR1 LNHDA and CDR2 SQIVND come from the germline V gene (reference sequence). V was trimmed by 2 bases and J by 7 bases, leaving 11 bases between them. This CDR3 is built from 13 residues. The CDR3 loop reads CASSIPGRGGYTF. DNA for the CDR3: TGTGCCAGTAGTATACCCGGACGGGGTGGCTACACCTTC. The full variable domain, rest sourced from reference TRBV19 and TRBJ1-2, is DGGITQSPKYLFRKEGQNVTLSCEQNLNHDAMYWYRQDPGQGLRLIYYSQIVNDFQKGDIAEGYSVSREKKESFPLTVTSAQKNPTAFYLCASSIPGRGGYTFGSGTRLTVV.